The 17 T cell receptor beta chains reported below all come from one sample, sequenced in a study of blood T cell repertoires in COVID-19. Produced via immunoSEQ multiplex PCR; TCRdb's table is partial and in-frame only. Counted here are about 220,000 clones, around 80% occurring once; the ten biggest clones make up 9.5% to 15%. Sequencing was carried out using peripheral blood. All receptors derive from a human donor in a cohort sampled during active COVID-19.

This clone was picked up one time. J is TRBJ2-3 and V is TRBV7-3, with 7 bases fitting TRBD1. With 3 bases clipped from V and 5 bases from J, the junction kept 2 bases outside the gene matches. CDR1 is SGHTA and CDR2 is FQGTGA in the germline V gene. CDR3 length equals 13 residues. The CDR3 DNA reads as TGTGCCAGCAGCTTGGGGGACAGAGATACGCAGTATTTT. This translates into CASSLGDRDTQYF. Filled out from reference TRBV7-3 and TRBJ2-3, the complete variable domain reads GAGVSQTPSNKVTEKGKYVELRCDPISGHTALYWYRQSLGQGPEFLIYFQGTGAADDSGLPNDRFFAVRPEGSVSTLKIQRTERGDSAVYLCASSLGDRDTQYFGPGTRLTVL.

The chain uses TRBV3-1 (or the pseudogene TRBV3-2) and TRBJ2-2; 11 bases match TRBD2. Germline loops: CDR1 LGHDT, CDR2 YNNKEL (reference sequence). CDR3 length: 15 residues. Trimming took 4 bases from V and 6 from J; bases not matched to a gene: 4. Written as DNA, the CDR3 is TGTGCCAGCAGCCCCTTAGCGGGAGGGTCCGGGGAGCTGTTTTTT. Its translation is CASSPLAGGSGELFF.

The gene calls are TRBV27 and TRBJ2-2; 9 nucleotides agree with TRBD1. Germline lookup yields CDR1 MNHEY and CDR2 SMNVEV (reference sequence). This CDR3 is 13 amino acids long. V shed 6 bases, J shed 4 bases, and the junction held 0 bases outside the gene matches. The CDR3 loop is CASRTGGTGELFF. CDR3 DNA: TGTGCCAGCAGGACAGGGGGCACCGGGGAGCTGTTTTTT.

This chain uses TRBV7-9 with TRBJ2-7; 9 nucleotides match TRBD1. From germline, CDR1 is SEHNR and CDR2 FQNEAQ (reference sequence). This CDR3 contains 12 residues. The J segment lost 4 bases and the V segment lost 9 bases, leaving 4 bases of the junction unmatched. The CDR3 DNA reads TGTGCCAGTCGGGGACAGGGATACGAGCAGTACTTC. It translates to CASRGQGYEQYF.

The chain combines TRBV28 with TRBJ2-1; TRBD1 matches at 8 bases. The CDR3 covers 16 residues. Germline CDR1 is MDHEN and CDR2 is SYDVKM. V lost 6 bases and J lost 2; bases outside the gene matches: 9. In DNA form, the CDR3 reads TGTGCCAGCAGACCTGCCGGGACAGGAGCCTACAATGAGCAGTTCTTC. Translating it yields CASRPAGTGAYNEQFF.

V is TRBV28 and J is TRBJ1-4; D possibly corresponds to TRBD1 (5 bases). The germline CDR1 and CDR2 sequences are MDHEN and SYDVKM. This CDR3 is 12 amino acids long. V lost 6 bases to trimming and J lost 15 bases, with 17 bases between them. CDR3 sequence reads: CASSYSRQKVFF. CDR3 DNA sequence: TGTGCCAGCAGCTACTCAAGACAGAAGGTGTTTTTT.

This clone was picked up one time. This sequence joins TRBV6-7 and TRBJ2-7; 14 bases line up with TRBD2. TRBV6-7 is an open reading frame, and its role is uncertain. The CDR3 runs 18 residues. V was pared by 8 bases and J by 1 base, with 13 bases of the junction left unmatched. The CDR3 DNA sequence: TGTGCCAGCCCCACCGCGGGACTAGCGGGAGTCTGGTCCTACGAGCAGTACTTC. Translation: CASPTAGLAGVWSYEQYF.

This clone has a handful of counts. The genes are TRBV5-1 and TRBJ1-1; D possibly corresponds to TRBD1 (5 bases). The V end lost 0 bases, the J end lost 0 bases, and 9 bases lay between the germline ends. Germline loops: CDR1 SGHRS, CDR2 YFSETQ. This CDR3 is built from 15 residues. Here the CDR3 reads CASSLAQGMNTEAFF. The CDR3 DNA reads as TGCGCCAGCAGCTTGGCGCAGGGAATGAACACTGAAGCTTTCTTT.

This chain joins TRBV7-9 and TRBJ1-1; 10 bases are shared with TRBD1. Germline V CDR1 and CDR2: SEHNR, FQNEAQ (reference sequence). This CDR3 has 14 residues. The V and J ends lost 5 bases and 10 bases, in that order; junction bases with no gene match: 10. The CDR3 DNA reads as TGTGCCAGCAGCCCTTGGACAGGGGGAATAGGAGCTTTCTTT. It encodes CASSPWTGGIGAFF.

Written as DNA, the CDR3 is TGTGCCAGCAGTTTATGGGGAGATACCGGGGAGCTGTTTTTT. This translates into CASSLWGDTGELFF. This chain links TRBV28 with TRBJ2-2; possible D gene TRBD2, 5 bases. V dropped 0 bases and J dropped 5 bases, with 7 bases sitting between them. Germline V gives CDR1 MDHEN, CDR2 SYDVKM. This CDR3 region has 14 residues.

This clone showed up just once. The CDR3 region has the DNA TGTGCCAGTAGTATGGTGAAAGGGAGAGGAAACACCATATATTTT. This encodes CASSMVKGRGNTIYF. The gene calls are TRBV19 and TRBJ1-3; no clear D. The length of the CDR3 is 15 residues. Germline CDR1 reads LNHDA; CDR2 reads SQIVND (reference sequence). V was trimmed by 3 bases and J by 4 bases, leaving 13 bases between them.

This chain links TRBV6-5 with TRBJ2-5; weak D call: TRBD1 (6 bases). The germline V and J ends were trimmed by 0 bases and 7 bases, with 12 bases remaining between them. This CDR3 is 14 amino acids long. Germline V lookup: CDR1 MNHEY, CDR2 SVGAGI. The CDR3: CASSYSTGPGTQYF. The CDR3 DNA reads TGTGCCAGCAGTTACTCAACAGGGCCAGGGACCCAGTACTTC.

This sequence joins TRBV4-1 and TRBJ2-5; 11 bases agree with TRBD2. CDR1 MGHRA and CDR2 YSYEKL come from the germline V gene. The CDR3 extends over 17 amino acids. The V and J ends lost 1 base and 4 bases, in that order; junction bases with no gene match: 8. As DNA, the CDR3 is TGCGCCAGCAGCCAAGTTTGGCTAGCGGGGGGTGGAGAGACCCAGTACTTC. Amino acid sequence: CASSQVWLAGGGETQYF.

In DNA form, the CDR3 reads TGCGCCAGCAGCCCTTCCGCCGGACAGGGTACCGAGCAGTACTTC. As protein: CASSPSAGQGTEQYF. The J gene is TRBJ2-7, the V gene TRBV5-1, with 8 bases identical to TRBD1. After removal of 4 bases from V and 6 bases from J, the junction contained 12 bases not matched to a gene. Germline-derived CDR1 and CDR2 are SGHRS and YFSETQ. The CDR3 contains 15 residues.

The chain uses TRBV5-1 and TRBJ2-5; weak D call: TRBD1 (6 bases). The CDR3 extends over 14 amino acids. V gave up 2 bases and J gave up 5 bases, with 13 bases separating them. The V gene's germline CDR1 is SGHRS and CDR2 YFSETQ. The CDR3 region has the DNA TGCGCCAGCAGCTTAGCAGGGCAGGGGGAGACCCAGTACTTC. This sequence encodes CASSLAGQGETQYF.

This chain uses TRBV5-6 with TRBJ1-1; a weak D match, TRBD1 (6 bases). Trimming cost V 4 bases and J 8 bases, with 18 bases left between them. In germline, CDR1 is SGHDT, CDR2 YYEEEE. The CDR3 length is 14 residues. The CDR3 DNA reads TGTGCCAGCAGCCAGGGGACCTCCGGCGGGGAAGCTTTCTTT. Amino acids: CASSQGTSGGEAFF.

This rearrangement joins TRBV7-9 to TRBJ1-4, with TRBD1 matching over 8 bases. The CDR3 consists of 14 residues. The trim removed 5 bases at V and 6 bases at J, leaving 5 bases unmatched. Germline CDR1 reads SEHNR; CDR2 reads FQNEAQ (reference sequence). The chain's CDR3 is CASSPQGEHEKLFF. CDR3 sequence (DNA): TGTGCCAGCAGCCCACAGGGGGAGCATGAAAAACTGTTTTTT.